This T cell receptor (beta chain) appears in the sequencing data of a study of Ad26.COV2.S vaccination and SARS-CoV-2 variants. Study as a whole: Dosing was one shot or two shots 56 days apart.

The repertoire was sequenced with immunoSEQ multiplex PCR; TCRdb's copy has only in-frame clones and lacks some. The sample carries roughly 400,000 clones, roughly 88% recorded once. Deletions cut 2 bases from V and 0 bases from J, with 5 bases between. This CDR3 has 13 amino acids. Germline V CDR1 and CDR2: MNHEY, SVGEGT. Study outcomes and limitations: Placebo recipients and vaccine recipients were similar in non-spike TCR breadth. Substantial breadth was reportedly displayed by spike-specific CD8+ and CD4+ T cell responses after vaccination.

Stated treatment: 19 received Ad26.COV2.S at low or high dose, single or two shots; roughly five received placebo; per-sample allocation not given. All samples were drawn on day 63, counting from the first vaccine or placebo injection. Details on this clone: Its antigen is undetermined.

The genes are TRBV6-2 or TRBV6-3 and TRBJ2-7; D is unclear. This receptor was identified in a person aged 18-65 years who received the Ad26.COV2.S COVID-19 vaccine or a placebo. This sample comprised peripheral blood, obtained in a trial of Ad26.COV2.S vaccine versus placebo. Here the CDR3 DNA reads TGTGCCAGCAGTTACGAGACCTCCTACGAGCAGTACTTC. Translation gives CASSYETSYEQYF.